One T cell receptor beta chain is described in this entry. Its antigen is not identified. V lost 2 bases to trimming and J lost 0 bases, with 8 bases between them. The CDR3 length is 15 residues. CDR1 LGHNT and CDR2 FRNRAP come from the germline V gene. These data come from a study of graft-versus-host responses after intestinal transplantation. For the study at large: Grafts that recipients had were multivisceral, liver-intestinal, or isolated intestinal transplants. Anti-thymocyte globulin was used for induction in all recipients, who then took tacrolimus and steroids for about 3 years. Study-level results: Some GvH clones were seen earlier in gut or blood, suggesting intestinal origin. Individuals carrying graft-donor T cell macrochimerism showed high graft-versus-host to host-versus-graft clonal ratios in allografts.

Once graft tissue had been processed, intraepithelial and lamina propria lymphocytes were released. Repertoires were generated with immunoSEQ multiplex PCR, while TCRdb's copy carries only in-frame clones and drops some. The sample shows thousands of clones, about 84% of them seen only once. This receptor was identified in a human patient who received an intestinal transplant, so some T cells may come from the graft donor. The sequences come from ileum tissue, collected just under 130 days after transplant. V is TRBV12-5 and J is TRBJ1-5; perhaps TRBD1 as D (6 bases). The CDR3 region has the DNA TGTGCTAGTGGTTTGACAGGGAATAGCAATCAGCCCCAGCATTTT. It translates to CASGLTGNSNQPQHF. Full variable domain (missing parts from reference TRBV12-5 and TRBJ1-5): DARVTQTPRHKVTEMGQEVTMRCQPILGHNTVFWYRQTMMQGLELLAYFRNRAPLDDSGMPKDRFSAEMPDATLATLKIQPSEPRDSAVYFCASGLTGNSNQPQHFGDGTRLSIL.